This is a list of T cell receptor beta chains from one sample in a study of shared clonotypes between healthy human individuals. Sequencing used immunoSEQ multiplex PCR; TCRdb keeps in-frame clones, though not all of them. The sample lists millions of clones, approximately 95% occurring once. Sequenced: naive CD4+ T cells from PBMCs. The receptors stem from a young man in good health. Some clones in this sample may be carry-over from other donors' samples. The CDR3 runs from the conserved cysteine through the conserved F or W. The D gene is left open where the match is weak. Clone size is not always given. Where it is, it says once, few, many or a class for expanded clones.

>NA|TRBD1|TRBV28|TRBJ2-7
TGTGCCAGCAGTTTAGGACAGGGCCCTCTCGAGCAGTACTTC
CASSLGQGPLEQYF
>NA|TRBD1|TRBV7-2|TRBJ1-5
TGTGCCAGCAGCTCGAGATCAGGGGGAAATCAGCCCCAGCATTTT
CASSSRSGGNQPQHF
>NA|NA|TRBV5-4|TRBJ2-1
TGTGCCAGCAGCTCCGGGACTCGCCGCAATGAGCAGTTCTTC
CASSSGTRRNEQFF
>once|TRBD1|TRBV7-9|TRBJ1-3
TGTGCCAGCAGCCGCAGAGGGGGCGGGGACACCATATATTTT
CASSRRGGGDTIYF
>NA|TRBD1|TRBV25-1|TRBJ2-1
TGTGCCAGCAGTGAAGTGACAGGGCTATACAATGAGCAGTTCTTC
CASSEVTGLYNEQFF
>NA|TRBD1|TRBV27|TRBJ2-1
TGTGCCAGCAGCCCCGGGACAGGGTTCTACAATGAGCAGTTCTTC
CASSPGTGFYNEQFF
>NA|NA|TRBV5-5|TRBJ1-3
TGTGCCAGCAGCTTGGGTGTAGGCAGGGGCTCGTCTGGAAACACCATATATTTT
CASSLGVGRGSSGNTIYF
>NA|TRBD1|TRBV28|TRBJ1-2
TGTGCCAGCAGTTCGGCGGGGACAGGGGGCGAGGGCTACACCTTC
CASSSAGTGGEGYTF
>NA|TRBD2|TRBV5-3|TRBJ2-7
TGTGCCAGAAGCTTCTTAGGACTAGCGGGGATTAGTGAGCAGTACTTC
CARSFLGLAGISEQYF
>NA|NA|TRBV30|TRBJ1-2
TGTGCCTGGAGTAGGGTTAACTATGGCTACACCTTC
CAWSRVNYGYTF
>once|NA|TRBV6-6|TRBJ2-7
TGTGCCAGCAGTTTGAGCACTTTCTACGAGCAGTACTTC
CASSLSTFYEQYF
>NA|TRBD2|TRBV29-1|TRBJ2-7
TGCAGCGTTGAAATGGGACTAGCGGGCTCCTACGAGCAGTACTTC
CSVEMGLAGSYEQYF
>once|NA|TRBV6-1|TRBJ2-7
TGTGCCAGCAGTGCCCGGGACGGACCCTACGAGCAGTACTTC
CASSARDGPYEQYF
>NA|NA|TRBV29-1|TRBJ1-3
TGCAGCGTTGGTCCGACAGACTCTGGAAACACCATATATTTT
CSVGPTDSGNTIYF
>NA|TRBD2|TRBV11-2|TRBJ2-2
TGTGCCAGCAGCCCCCCTAGCGGGAGAGATACCGGGGAGCTGTTTTTT
CASSPPSGRDTGELFF
>NA|TRBD1|TRBV6-1|TRBJ1-4
TGTGCCAGCAGTAAGACAGGGGTTAATGAAAAACTGTTTTTT
CASSKTGVNEKLFF
>once|TRBD1|TRBV5-1|TRBJ1-4
TGCGCCAGCAGCCCAACAGGGGAAGGCGGAAAACTGTTTTTT
CASSPTGEGGKLFF
>NA|TRBD1|TRBV27|TRBJ1-1
TGTGCCAGCAGTCCCTACAGGGGATCCGCTGAAGCTTTCTTT
CASSPYRGSAEAFF
>NA|NA|TRBV23-1|TRBJ1-2
TGCGCCAGCAGTCTCATGAGGTCCTATGGCTACACCTTC
CASSLMRSYGYTF
>NA|NA|TRBV7-9|TRBJ2-3
TGTGCCAGCAGCTTCGACACGGGAGTGCGGCAGTATTTT
CASSFDTGVRQYF
>once|NA|TRBV5-1|TRBJ2-1
TGCGCCAGCAGCCCCTCTGGGGGCAATGAGCAGTTCTTC
CASSPSGGNEQFF
>NA|NA|TRBV10-2|TRBJ1-4
TGCGCCAGCAGGAAACCCGGGACGTCACTCCAAGGGGAAAAACTGTTTTTT
CASRKPGTSLQGEKLFF
>NA|NA|TRBV6-1|TRBJ2-3
TGTGCCAGCCTTGACAGGCCCGCATTAGGTACGCAGTATTTT
CASLDRPALGTQYF
>NA|NA|TRBV2|TRBJ2-3
TGTGCCAGCCTCACGAATTTGCGGGGAGTAAAAGATACGCAGTATTTT
CASLTNLRGVKDTQYF
>NA|NA|TRBV9|TRBJ1-2
TGTGCCAGCAGCGCCCTTGCGGGGGCCTATGGCTACACCTTC
CASSALAGAYGYTF
>NA|TRBD2|TRBV5-1|TRBJ2-1
TGCGCCAGCGTTGGCCACTTCGGTAGCGGGAGAAACAATGAGCAGTTCTTC
CASVGHFGSGRNNEQFF
>once|NA|TRBV6-6|TRBJ2-2
TGTGCCAGCTACCAGTCGGGAGCAGGGGCCGGGGAGCTGTTTTTT
CASYQSGAGAGELFF
>NA|TRBD2|TRBV4-2|TRBJ2-7
TGTGCCAGCAGCCAAGTCCCGCTAGCGGGGGACTACGAGCAGTACTTC
CASSQVPLAGDYEQYF
>NA|TRBD1|TRBV29-1|TRBJ1-4
TGCAGCGTCGGGACAGCCGCTAATGAAAAACTGTTTTTT
CSVGTAANEKLFF
>NA|NA|TRBV7-9|TRBJ2-1
TGTGCCAGCAGCTTAGGCACTTACTACAATGAGCAGTTCTTC
CASSLGTYYNEQFF
>NA|NA|TRBV28|TRBJ2-3
TGTGCCAGCAGTTTATCCTTCGACTTTTCTCCTAGCACAGATACGCAGTATTTT
CASSLSFDFSPSTDTQYF
>NA|TRBD1|TRBV7-3|TRBJ2-7
TGTGCCAGCAGCCAGGACAGGGGTGGTTACGAGCAGTACTTC
CASSQDRGGYEQYF
>NA|NA|TRBV5-1|TRBJ2-6
TGCGCCAGCAGCCATCACGCCGGACAGACCTCTGGGGCCAACGTCCTGACTTTC
CASSHHAGQTSGANVLTF
>NA|NA|TRBV7-3|TRBJ2-1
TGTGCCAGCAGCCTGGTAATGGGAGAGAAGTTCTTC
CASSLVMGEKFF
>NA|NA|TRBV7-9|TRBJ1-4
TGTGCCAGCAGCCTTGGAGACAGCACTAATGAAAAACTGTTTTTT
CASSLGDSTNEKLFF
>NA|TRBD1|TRBV7-9|TRBJ1-2
TGTGCCAGCAGCTCCGCCGGGACAGGTGTACGAGGCTACACCTTC
CASSSAGTGVRGYTF
>NA|NA|TRBV5-1|TRBJ1-2
TGCGCCAGCAGCGAACAGGCTTCGGGGGGCTATGGCTACACCTTC
CASSEQASGGYGYTF
>few|NA|TRBV29-1|TRBJ1-5
TGCAGCGTCAGCGACATGACTTCGGAATCCCAGCATTTT
CSVSDMTSESQHF
>NA|TRBD2|TRBV5-1|TRBJ2-5
TGCGCCAGCAGCTTGTCTATGGTAGCGGGAGACCCCCAAGAGACCCAGTACTTC
CASSLSMVAGDPQETQYF
>NA|NA|TRBV4-3|TRBJ2-1
TGCGCCAGCAGCCAAGCGGCTAGCGCCTACAATGAGCAGTTCTTC
CASSQAASAYNEQFF
>NA|TRBD2|TRBV13|TRBJ2-1
TGTGCCAGCAGCTTAGCCCTGGGACTAGCGGGAGGGTATGAGCAGTTCTTC
CASSLALGLAGGYEQFF
>NA|TRBD1|TRBV6-1|TRBJ1-1
TGTGCCAGCAGTGGGCTACAGGGGTCCACTGAAGCTTTCTTT
CASSGLQGSTEAFF
>NA|NA|TRBV28|TRBJ1-5
TGTGCCAGCACAGTATATCAGGGGTCCAATCAGCCCCAGCATTTT
CASTVYQGSNQPQHF
>NA|NA|TRBV4-3|TRBJ2-1
TGCGCCAGCAGCCGGGGAAACAATGAGCAGTTCTTC
CASSRGNNEQFF
>NA|NA|TRBV14|TRBJ2-2
TGTGCCAGCAGCCAACAAAGAGGCACCGGGGAGCTGTTTTTT
CASSQQRGTGELFF
>NA|TRBD1|TRBV6-5|TRBJ2-4
TGTGCCAGCAGTCGCAACAGGGGAAACATTCAGTACTTC
CASSRNRGNIQYF
>NA|NA|TRBV2|TRBJ1-2
TGTGCCAGCAGTGAAGCGCGCAGGGGTAGTGGCTACACCTTC
CASSEARRGSGYTF
>NA|NA|TRBV6-1|TRBJ1-2
TGTGCCAGCAGTACCAGGGTCATGAGGGGCTACACCTTC
CASSTRVMRGYTF
>NA|NA|TRBV6-1|TRBJ2-3
TGTGCCAGCAGTGCTCCAGGGTTTTTTGGAACAGATACGCAGTATTTT
CASSAPGFFGTDTQYF
>NA|NA|TRBV6-4|TRBJ1-2
TGTGCCAGCAGGCCGTCCGGCGGGGGCGGCTACACCTTC
CASRPSGGGGYTF
>NA|NA|TRBV10-1|TRBJ2-1
TGCGCCAGCAGTGCTACTAGATACAATGAGCAGTTCTTC
CASSATRYNEQFF
>NA|TRBD2|TRBV10-1|TRBJ2-7
TGCGCCAGCAAGCTACGGGAGGGCCCCTACGAGCAGTACTTC
CASKLREGPYEQYF
>NA|TRBD2|TRBV28|TRBJ2-1
TGTGCCAGCAGTGCAGCCGGGACTAGCGGGACTAATGAGCAGTTCTTC
CASSAAGTSGTNEQFF
>once|TRBD2|TRBV15|TRBJ2-4
TGTGCCACCAGCACCCGGGGACTAGCGTTCTTAGCCAAAAACATTCAGTACTTC
CATSTRGLAFLAKNIQYF
>NA|NA|TRBV7-6|TRBJ2-3
TGTGCCAGCAGCTTAGCCACGCAAAAAGCGACAGATACGCAGTATTTT
CASSLATQKATDTQYF
>NA|NA|TRBV9|TRBJ2-7
NA
CASSLTGTDVAPGIF